A selection of T cell receptor beta chains follows, all from one sample in a study of T cell repertoires in cytomegalovirus infection. Each CDR3 protein is one row after TCRdb ran MiXCR on the reads. This sample has 650,000 to 850,000 distinct CDR3 sequences, with roughly 28% found just once. These receptors are not linked to any known antigen. The sample here was cultured CD8+ T cells from PBMCs, taken from culture after CMV antigen stimulation. These receptors all stem from a human donor in good health (CMV status not recorded). Some clones in this sample may be carry-over from other donors' samples. CDR3s include the opening cysteine and the closing phenylalanine or tryptophan.

V gene	CDR3 protein
TRBV6-5	CASSYRDRNYGYTF
TRBV6-1	CASSDLPGSNYGYTF
TRBV4-1	CASSQAPTPLSGADNEQFF
TRBV7-4	CASSLPRSTQGYTF
TRBV27	CASRSVLYSNQPQHF
TRBV19	CASRTMTGWTEAFF
TRBV7-6	CASSLETGAQPQHF
TRBV2	CASSPDVGSPGNTIYF
TRBV2	CASSEDQGPFYEQYF
TRBV6-6	CASSYLSSDPEAFF
TRBV12-5	CASGFTDRATEAFF
TRBV7-8	CASSLLSGTGPGNTIYF
TRBV7-2	CASSFRDRVTYEQYF
TRBV19	CASKLAGVPYNEQFF
TRBV7-2	CASGTGGRFETQYF
TRBV5-4	CASSLLGGQETQYF
TRBV15	CATSFRTSVYTGELFF
TRBV4-3	CASSQVSLGQEDEKLFF
TRBV29-1	CSVEEQGLSYNEQFF
TRBV19	CASSQGLAGGPLDEQFF
TRBV20-1	CSARGVLMTGAGNTIYF
TRBV6-2/TRBV6-3	CASSRDGFNQPQHF
TRBV19	CASTTGGTGELFF
TRBV7-9	CASSWRVGYEQYF
TRBV7-2	CGSSYGTSAFTDTQYF
TRBV5-1	CASSLAEGQYYEQYF
TRBV5-1	CASRLGGADQPQHF
TRBV4-1	CASSQVGLNTEAFF
TRBV10-3	CASGDPQDIGETQYF
TRBV14	CASSRGTGVLYEQFF
TRBV28	CASSLGYTF
TRBV28	CASSLWTGINQPQHF
TRBV7-9	CASSTLGGLSEKLFF
TRBV6-5	CASSYSRVDIQYF
TRBV10-3	CAISGGTSTGELFF
TRBV4-2	CASSPNRVGQINTEAFF
TRBV7-1	CASKFPTGGPEAFF
TRBV6-2/TRBV6-3	CASSSLLAGGPGEQFF
TRBV4-1	CASSQGSGGVTDHF
TRBV7-9	CASSSTGLYGYTF
TRBV4-1	CASSQDRGYEQYF
TRBV29-1	CSVDRGIFGYTF
TRBV28	CASGVRDRYSNQPQHF
TRBV2	CASSFTSGGFSDTQYF
TRBV7-2	CAIPSAGTYGYTF
TRBV7-9	CASSLAGQGAAKNIQYF
TRBV4-1	CASSPPVIAGNEQFF
TRBV4-3	CASSHDWDRGTNEQFF
TRBV19	CASSIPYLDRAMNTEAFF
TRBV6-1	CASRPRDSENQPQHF